This T cell receptor beta chain was sequenced during a study of OX40 agonist ivuxolimab in advanced cancers. About the research overall: Patients enrolled in dose escalation were diagnosed with hepatocellular carcinoma, melanoma, renal cell or head and neck cancer. At 82.7% male, the cohort had a mean age of approximately 64 years, ranging from roughly 20 to 85.

V shed 4 bases and J 2 bases; nucleotides not matched to a gene: 6. Germline CDR1 reads SGHDN; CDR2 reads FVKESK. There are 16 residues in the CDR3. Sequenced by immunoSEQ multiplex PCR; TCRdb stores in-frame clones only, minus some. The sample lists 50,000 to 60,000 clones; approximately 83% were seen once. The chain carries TRBV14 and TRBJ2-3, with 10 nucleotides matching TRBD2. This TCR came from an adult with an advanced solid tumor such as melanoma, head and neck, liver or kidney cancer. The source material was CD4+ or CD8+ T cells sorted from blood, sampled in a trial of the OX40 agonist ivuxolimab. The CDR3 DNA follows: TGTGCCAGCAGCCTTGGACTAGCGGCAGTCACAGATACGCAGTATTTT. This sequence encodes CASSLGLAAVTDTQYF.